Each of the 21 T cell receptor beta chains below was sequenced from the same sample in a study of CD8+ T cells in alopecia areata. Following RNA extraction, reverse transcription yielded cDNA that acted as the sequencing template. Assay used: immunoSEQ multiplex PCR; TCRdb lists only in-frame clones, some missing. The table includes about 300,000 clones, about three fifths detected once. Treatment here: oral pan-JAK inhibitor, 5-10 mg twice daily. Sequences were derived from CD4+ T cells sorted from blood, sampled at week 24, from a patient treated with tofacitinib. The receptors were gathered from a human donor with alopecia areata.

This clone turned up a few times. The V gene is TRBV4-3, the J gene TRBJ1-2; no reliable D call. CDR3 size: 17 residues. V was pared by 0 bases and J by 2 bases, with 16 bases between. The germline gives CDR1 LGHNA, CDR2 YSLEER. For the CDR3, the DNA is TGCGCCAGCAGCCAAGATCTCAGGATCTCTTCAAACTATGGCTACACCTTC. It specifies CASSQDLRISSNYGYTF.

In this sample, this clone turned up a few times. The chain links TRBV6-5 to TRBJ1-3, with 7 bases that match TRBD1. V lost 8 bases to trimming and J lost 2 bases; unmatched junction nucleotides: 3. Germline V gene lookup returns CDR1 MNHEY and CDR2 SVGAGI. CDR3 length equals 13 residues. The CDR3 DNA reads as TGTGCCAGCGTTGACAGGGCTGGAAACACCATATATTTT. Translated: CASVDRAGNTIYF.

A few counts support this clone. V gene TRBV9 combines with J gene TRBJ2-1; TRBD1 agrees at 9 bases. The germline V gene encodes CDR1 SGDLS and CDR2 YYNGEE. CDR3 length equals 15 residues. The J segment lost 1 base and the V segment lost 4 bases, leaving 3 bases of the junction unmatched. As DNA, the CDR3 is TGTGCCAGCAGCACAGGGGGCAGATCCTACAATGAGCAGTTCTTC. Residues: CASSTGGRSYNEQFF.

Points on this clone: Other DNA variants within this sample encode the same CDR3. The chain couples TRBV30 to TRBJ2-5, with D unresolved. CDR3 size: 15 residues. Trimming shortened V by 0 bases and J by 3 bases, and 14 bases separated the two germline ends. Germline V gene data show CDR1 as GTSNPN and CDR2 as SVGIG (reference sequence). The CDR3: CAWSVNYGIEETQYF. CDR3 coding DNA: TGTGCCTGGAGTGTCAACTACGGTATTGAAGAGACCCAGTACTTC.

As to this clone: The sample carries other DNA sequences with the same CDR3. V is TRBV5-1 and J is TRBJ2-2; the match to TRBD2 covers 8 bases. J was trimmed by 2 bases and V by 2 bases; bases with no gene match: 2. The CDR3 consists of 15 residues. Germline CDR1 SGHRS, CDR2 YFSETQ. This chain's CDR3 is CASSLSGGNTGELFF. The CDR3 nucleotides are TGCGCCAGCAGCTTAAGCGGGGGAAACACCGGGGAGCTGTTTTTT.

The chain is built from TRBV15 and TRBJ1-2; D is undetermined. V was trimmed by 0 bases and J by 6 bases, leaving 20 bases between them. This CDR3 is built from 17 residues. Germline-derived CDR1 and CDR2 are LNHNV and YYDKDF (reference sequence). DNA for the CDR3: TGTGCCACCAGCAGAGATCTAAGACAAGGGAGACTCGATGGCTACACCTTC. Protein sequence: CATSRDLRQGRLDGYTF.

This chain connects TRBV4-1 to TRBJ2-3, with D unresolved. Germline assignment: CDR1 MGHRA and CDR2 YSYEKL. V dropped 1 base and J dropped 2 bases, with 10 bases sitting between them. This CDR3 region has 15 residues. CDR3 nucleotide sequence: TGCGCCAGCAGCCAAGCCGGGCTGCTCACAGATACGCAGTATTTT. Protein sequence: CASSQAGLLTDTQYF.

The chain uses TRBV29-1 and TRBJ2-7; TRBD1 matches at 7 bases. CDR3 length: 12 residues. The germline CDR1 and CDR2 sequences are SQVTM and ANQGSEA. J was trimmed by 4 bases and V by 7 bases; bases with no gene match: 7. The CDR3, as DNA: TGCAGCGGGTCTGACAGGGCGTACGAGCAGTACTTC. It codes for CSGSDRAYEQYF.

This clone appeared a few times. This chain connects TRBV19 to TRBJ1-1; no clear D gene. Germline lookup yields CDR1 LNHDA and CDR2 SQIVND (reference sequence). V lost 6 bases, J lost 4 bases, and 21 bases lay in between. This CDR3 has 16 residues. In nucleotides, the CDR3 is TGTGCCAGTAGGGCTAATAAAGGGTCCACCGGCACTGAAGCTTTCTTT. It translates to CASRANKGSTGTEAFF.

The CDR3 sequence is CAWTYSPGELFF. CDR3 sequence (DNA): TGTGCCTGGACCTACTCCCCCGGGGAGCTGTTTTTT. This rearrangement joins TRBV30 to TRBJ2-2; D not resolved. Per germline, CDR1 GTSNPN and CDR2 SVGIG (reference sequence). The V and J ends lost 4 bases and 6 bases respectively, with 9 bases between them. The CDR3 has 12 residues.

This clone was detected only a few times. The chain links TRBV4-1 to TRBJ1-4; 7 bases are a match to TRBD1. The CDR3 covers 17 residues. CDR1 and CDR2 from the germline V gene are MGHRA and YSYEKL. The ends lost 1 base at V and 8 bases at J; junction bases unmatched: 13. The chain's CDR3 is CASSQGALGQLEEKLFF. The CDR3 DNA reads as TGCGCCAGCAGCCAAGGGGCGTTGGGACAGTTGGAGGAAAAACTGTTTTTT.

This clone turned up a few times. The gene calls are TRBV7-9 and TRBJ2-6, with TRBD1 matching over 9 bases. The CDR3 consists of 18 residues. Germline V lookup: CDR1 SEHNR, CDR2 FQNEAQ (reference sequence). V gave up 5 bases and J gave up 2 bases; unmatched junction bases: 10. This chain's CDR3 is CASSPRGQGNTGANVLTF. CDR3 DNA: TGTGCCAGCAGCCCTAGGGGACAGGGTAACACTGGGGCCAACGTCCTGACTTTC.

The CDR3 is CASRAPRDPNTDTQYF. DNA for the CDR3: TGTGCCAGTCGGGCCCCCAGGGATCCCAACACAGATACGCAGTATTTT. The chain has TRBV19 and TRBJ2-3; TRBD1 might be the D (5 bases). This CDR3 has 16 residues. From germline, CDR1 is LNHDA and CDR2 SQIVND (reference sequence). V lost 8 bases and J 2 bases, leaving 20 bases between the germline ends.

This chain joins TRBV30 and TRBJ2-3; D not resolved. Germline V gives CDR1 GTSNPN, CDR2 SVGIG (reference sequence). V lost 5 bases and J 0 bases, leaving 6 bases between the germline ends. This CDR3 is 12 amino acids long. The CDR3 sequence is CAWGSSTDTQYF. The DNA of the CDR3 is TGTGCCTGGGGGTCTAGCACAGATACGCAGTATTTT.

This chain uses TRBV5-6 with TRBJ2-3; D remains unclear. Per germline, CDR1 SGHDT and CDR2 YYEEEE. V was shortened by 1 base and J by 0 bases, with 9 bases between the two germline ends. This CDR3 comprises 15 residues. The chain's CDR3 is CASSLRIRSTDTQYF. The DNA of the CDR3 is TGTGCCAGCAGCTTGAGAATACGCAGCACAGATACGCAGTATTTT.

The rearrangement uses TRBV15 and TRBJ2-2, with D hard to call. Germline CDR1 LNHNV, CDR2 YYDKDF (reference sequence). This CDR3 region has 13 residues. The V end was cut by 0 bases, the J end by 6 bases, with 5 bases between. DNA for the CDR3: TGTGCCACCAGCAGAGATCCAGCCGGGGAGCTGTTTTTT. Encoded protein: CATSRDPAGELFF.

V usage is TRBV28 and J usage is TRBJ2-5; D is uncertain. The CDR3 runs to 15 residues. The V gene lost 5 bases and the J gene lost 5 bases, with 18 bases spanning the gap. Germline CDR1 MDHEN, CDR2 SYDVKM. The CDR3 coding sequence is TGTGCCAGCAGTCTCCCCCGGGCCCAGCAGGAGACCCAGTACTTC. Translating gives CASSLPRAQQETQYF. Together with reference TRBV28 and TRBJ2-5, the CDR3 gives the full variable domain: DVKVTQSSRYLVKRTGEKVFLECVQDMDHENMFWYRQDPGLGLRLIYFSYDVKMKEKGDIPEGYSVSREKKERFSLILESASTNQTSMYLCASSLPRAQQETQYFGPGTRLLVL.

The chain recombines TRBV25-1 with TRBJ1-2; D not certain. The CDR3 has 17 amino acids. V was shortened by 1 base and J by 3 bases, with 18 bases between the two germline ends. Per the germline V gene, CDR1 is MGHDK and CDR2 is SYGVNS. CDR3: CASSEFVSGSVYYGYTF. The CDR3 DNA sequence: TGTGCCAGCAGTGAATTCGTATCGGGTTCAGTATACTATGGCTACACCTTC.

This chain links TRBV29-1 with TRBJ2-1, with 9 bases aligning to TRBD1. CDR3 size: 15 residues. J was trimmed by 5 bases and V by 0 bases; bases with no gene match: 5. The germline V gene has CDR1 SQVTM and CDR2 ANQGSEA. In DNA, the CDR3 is TGCAGCGTTGAAGATCCAGGGACAGGGAACAATGAGCAGTTCTTC. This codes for CSVEDPGTGNNEQFF.

The CDR3 coding sequence is TGTGCCAGCAGTTACAGTCCGGGGAGGGGAGAGACCCAGTACTTC. This sequence encodes CASSYSPGRGETQYF. The V and J genes are TRBV6-5 and TRBJ2-5; 7 bases align to TRBD2. CDR1 is MNHEY, CDR2 SVGAGI, per germline. The CDR3 extends over 15 amino acids. Trimming removed 2 bases from V and 4 bases from J; junction bases left unmatched: 7.

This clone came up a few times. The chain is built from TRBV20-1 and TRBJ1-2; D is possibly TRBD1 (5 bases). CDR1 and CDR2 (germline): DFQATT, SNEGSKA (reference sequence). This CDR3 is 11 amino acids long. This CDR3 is CSPDSVDGYTF. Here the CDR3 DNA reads TGCAGCCCCGACAGTGTTGATGGCTACACCTTC.